The T cell receptor beta chain under discussion was sequenced for a study of CD8 T cells in Susac syndrome. Looking at the study overall: Patients with Susac syndrome were therapy-naive, treated with corticosteroids, or treated with intravenous immunoglobulin alone when blood was collected. Study observations and caveats: CD4+ T cell repertoires in Susac syndrome exhibited no evidence of clonal expansion.

This CDR3 has 13 amino acids. V was pared by 6 bases and J by 2 bases, with 14 bases between. The germline V gene encodes CDR1 SQVTM and CDR2 ANQGSEA. cDNA came from about 0.51 to 1 ug RNA primed by random hexamers. TCR beta CDR3 was amplified by immunoSEQ multiplex PCR. This amplification extended across 54 Vbeta and 13 Jbeta segments. TCRdb redid the calling of the immunoSEQ multiplex PCR reads with MiXCR, one entry per CDR3 protein. The sample contains over 140,000 distinct CDR3 sequences, 85% to 95% of which appear only once. Negative isolation was applied to CD8+ and CD4+ T cells, and FACS enrichment was applied to TEMRA cells. A note on this clonotype: The target antigen is unknown.

The chain uses TRBV29-1 and TRBJ2-7; D might be TRBD1 or TRBD2, each matching 5 bases. The sequence derives from a human donor with Susac syndrome. Input material: CD4+ T cells from PBMCs. The DNA for the CDR3 is TGCAGCGTGAAAGGGACGGAGACCTACGAGCAGTACTTC. The encoded protein is CSVKGTETYEQYF.